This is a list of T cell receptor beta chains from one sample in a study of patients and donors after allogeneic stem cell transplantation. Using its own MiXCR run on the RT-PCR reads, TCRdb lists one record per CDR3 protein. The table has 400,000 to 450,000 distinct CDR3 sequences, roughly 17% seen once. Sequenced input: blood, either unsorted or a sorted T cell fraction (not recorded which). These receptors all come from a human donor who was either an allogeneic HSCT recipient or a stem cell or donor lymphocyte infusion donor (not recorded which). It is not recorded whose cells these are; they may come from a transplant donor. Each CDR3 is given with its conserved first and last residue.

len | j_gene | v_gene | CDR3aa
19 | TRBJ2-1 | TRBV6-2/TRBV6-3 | CASSYSSLSWTGGYNEQFF
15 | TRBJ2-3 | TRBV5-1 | CASSLIAVMGDTQYF
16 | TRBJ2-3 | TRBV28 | CASSTRTGSSTDTQYF
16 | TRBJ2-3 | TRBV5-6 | CASRMIGGSGTDTQYF
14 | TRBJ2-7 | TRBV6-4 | CASPPSGGTPRQYF
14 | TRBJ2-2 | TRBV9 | CASSGQRNTGELFF
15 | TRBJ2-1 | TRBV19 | CASSIVASAYNEQFF
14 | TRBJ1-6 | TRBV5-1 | CASSLRAENSPLHF
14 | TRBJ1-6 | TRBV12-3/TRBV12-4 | CASSSGGRRSPLHF
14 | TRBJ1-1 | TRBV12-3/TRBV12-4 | CASSSGPENTEAFF
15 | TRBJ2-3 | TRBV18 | CASRPFTDVPDTQYF
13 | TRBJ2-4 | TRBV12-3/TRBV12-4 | CASRPDSQLVQYF
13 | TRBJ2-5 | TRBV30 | CAWTSGPQETQYF
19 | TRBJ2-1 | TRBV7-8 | CASSLYGAGAPSSYNEQFF
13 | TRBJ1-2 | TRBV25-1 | CASSETGWDGYTF
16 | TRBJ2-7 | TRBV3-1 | CASSHNGQRFSYEQYF
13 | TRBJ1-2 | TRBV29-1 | CSVSDILSYGYTF
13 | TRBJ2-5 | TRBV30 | CAWSKGLQETQYF
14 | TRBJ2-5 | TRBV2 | CASSEERSQETQYF
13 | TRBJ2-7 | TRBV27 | CASRHGQGNEQYF
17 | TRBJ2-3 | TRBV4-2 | CASSQGSGLPSTDTQYF
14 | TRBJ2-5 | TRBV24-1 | CATSDPRGMETQYF
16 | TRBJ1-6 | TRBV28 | CASSLGGASYNSPLHF
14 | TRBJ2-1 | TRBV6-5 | CASSYSTGYNEQFF
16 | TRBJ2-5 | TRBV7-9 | CASSSRTAPPKMTQYF
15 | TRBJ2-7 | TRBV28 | CASSPQQGASREQYF
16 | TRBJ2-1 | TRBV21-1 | CASSKGLAGDSDEQFF
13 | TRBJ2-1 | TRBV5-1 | CASSFTSLNEQFF